The 10 T cell receptor beta chains below all came from one sample that was sequenced in a study of blood T cell repertoires in COVID-19. Some clones are missing from TCRdb's copy, which holds only in-frame ones; the method was immunoSEQ multiplex PCR. The sample has roughly 60,000 clones; 80% to 90% are singletons. Sequencing used peripheral blood. The receptor source for this set is a man aged 35 to 55 with acute or convalescent COVID-19.

The rearrangement uses TRBV10-3 and TRBJ1-2, with D possibly being TRBD1 (6 bases). Germline lookup yields CDR1 ENHRY and CDR2 SYGVKD. V dropped 5 bases and J dropped 4 bases, with 11 bases sitting between them. The length of the CDR3 is 13 residues. CDR3: CAISLQGSYGYTF. DNA for the CDR3: TGTGCCATCAGTCTACAGGGTTCCTATGGCTACACCTTC.

V gene TRBV19 combines with J gene TRBJ2-1; 9 bases agree with TRBD1. V was pared by 3 bases and J by 4 bases, with 7 bases of the junction left unmatched. CDR3 length: 16 residues. Germline CDR1 LNHDA, CDR2 SQIVND (reference sequence). CDR3 amino acids: CASSIYTGQGYNEQFF. The CDR3 coding sequence is TGTGCCAGTAGTATTTACACGGGACAGGGTTACAATGAGCAGTTCTTC.

The chain carries TRBV30 and TRBJ2-1, with TRBD1 matching 9 bases. The germline gives CDR1 GTSNPN, CDR2 SVGIG (reference sequence). Losses at the gene ends were 3 bases for V and 4 bases for J; bases not matched to a gene: 7. There are 15 residues in the CDR3. The DNA for the CDR3 is TGTGCCTGGAGCGCAGGGACAGGGAGATACAATGAGCAGTTCTTC. Translated: CAWSAGTGRYNEQFF.

This chain connects TRBV24-1 to TRBJ2-5; TRBD1 aligns across 7 bases. V shed 6 bases and J 4 bases; nucleotides not matched to a gene: 10. Germline V CDR1 and CDR2: KGHDR, SFDVKD. CDR3 length equals 15 residues. The CDR3 loop reads CATSTTGVKGETQYF. CDR3 bases: TGTGCCACCAGTACCACAGGGGTGAAAGGAGAGACCCAGTACTTC.

The V call is TRBV11-2, the J call TRBJ1-1; D ambiguous. V lost 3 bases to trimming and J lost 11 bases, with 10 bases between them. CDR1 and CDR2 from the germline V gene are SGHAT and FQNNGV. This CDR3 region has 11 residues. The CDR3 DNA follows: TGTGCCAGCAGCTTTGGGAGGCACGCTTTCTTT. Translated, it gives CASSFGRHAFF.

This clone came up once. CDR3 amino acids: CASSAQTSGGFQETQYF. The CDR3 region has the DNA TGTGCCAGCAGCGCCCAAACTAGCGGGGGGTTCCAAGAGACCCAGTACTTC. The chain couples TRBV4-2 to TRBJ2-5; 12 nucleotides align to TRBD2. This CDR3 region has 17 residues. Germline loops: CDR1 LGHNA, CDR2 YNFKEQ. With V trimmed by 5 bases and J by 1 base, 8 bases remained unmatched.

The chain recombines TRBV7-6 with TRBJ2-2, with 10 bases fitting TRBD2. The germline CDR1 and CDR2 sequences are SGHVS and FNYEAQ. The CDR3 is 17 residues long. V trimming: 3 bases; J trimming: 1 base; junction bases outside the gene matches: 5. This CDR3 is CASSFEAGGWNTGELFF. Written as DNA, the CDR3 is TGTGCCAGCAGCTTTGAAGCGGGGGGGTGGAACACCGGGGAGCTGTTTTTT.

This chain joins TRBV11-2 and TRBJ1-2, with 7 nucleotides matching TRBD1. The CDR3 is 14 residues long. V was clipped by 5 bases and J by 6 bases; unmatched bases: 9. Per germline, CDR1 SGHAT and CDR2 FQNNGV. The DNA of the CDR3 is TGTGCCAGCAGCAACACAGGGACAGCTCATGGCTACACCTTC. Amino acid sequence: CASSNTGTAHGYTF.

The chain links TRBV24-1 to TRBJ2-3, with 13 bases matching TRBD2. The germline CDR1 and CDR2 sequences are KGHDR and SFDVKD. Unmatched junction bases numbered 7, after V lost 2 bases and J lost 3 bases. The CDR3 consists of 18 residues. CDR3 nucleotides: TGTGCCACCAGTGATTCGAGGACTAGCGGGGGAGGGACAGATACGCAGTATTTT. The encoded protein is CATSDSRTSGGGTDTQYF.

This clone is a singleton in its sample. The chain employs TRBV11-3 and TRBJ2-3; 7 bases agree with TRBD1. The germline CDR1 and CDR2 sequences are SGHNT and YENEEA. CDR3 size: 13 residues. The J segment lost 7 bases and the V segment lost 8 bases, leaving 9 bases of the junction unmatched. As DNA, the CDR3 is TGTGCCAGCGGCGTCACGGGACAGAATACGCAGTATTTT. Its protein product is CASGVTGQNTQYF.